This TCR beta chain was sequenced for a study of CD8+ T cells in alopecia areata. cDNA prepared by RNA extraction and subsequent reverse transcription served as the template for sequencing. The data were produced by immunoSEQ multiplex PCR, yet TCRdb's version contains in-frame clones alone and is incomplete. This table holds under 250,000 clones, 50% to 60% found once. Only a few counts were recorded for this clone. Antigen unknown. Study-wide results and caveats: Lesional scalp, notably in alopecia totalis/universalis, had clonality above that of normal scalp. Mice showed clearer TCR sharing than patients did, a gap that was possibly HLA-related.

This CDR3 is 16 amino acids long. Germline values: CDR1 SQVTM, CDR2 ANQGSEA. The V end lost 4 bases, the J end lost 0 bases, and 13 bases lay between the germline ends. The V gene is TRBV29-1, the J gene TRBJ2-6; no clear D gene. This clonotype was sampled from a human donor with alopecia areata. The material sequenced was CD4+ T cells sorted from blood, taken at week 0. CDR3 amino acids: CSVGFETRSGANVLTF. CDR3 sequence (DNA): TGCAGCGTTGGTTTCGAAACCCGCTCTGGGGCCAACGTCCTGACTTTC.